This T cell receptor (beta chain) was obtained from a study of OX40 agonist ivuxolimab in advanced cancers. Study summary: Age averaged approximately 60 years (range about 23 to 80), and around 78% were male. Enrollees could have had prior anti-PD-1, anti-PD-L1 or anti-CTLA-4 therapy, which more than 30% had received. Study-level findings and limits: There were, on average, more expanded clones in CD8+ T cells than in CD4+.

Researchers took blood at baseline, on cycle 4 day 1, and on cycle 7 day 1. Looked up from germline, CDR1 is LNHDA and CDR2 is SQIVND (reference sequence). The CDR3 is 18 residues long. V was trimmed by 3 bases and J by 4 bases, leaving 22 bases between them. Points on this clone: What it binds is not known.

The repertoire was sequenced with immunoSEQ multiplex PCR; TCRdb's copy has only in-frame clones and lacks some. The sample contains about 70,000 clones, about 94% of which appear only once. The receptor comes from an adult with an advanced solid tumor such as melanoma, head and neck, liver or kidney cancer. Sequenced here: CD4+ or CD8+ T cells sorted from blood, sampled in a trial of the OX40 agonist ivuxolimab. The chain has TRBV19 and TRBJ2-1, with TRBD1 as a possible D gene (6 bases). The CDR3 loop is CASSIPRLGRGLYNEQFF. In DNA, the CDR3 is TGTGCCAGTAGTATCCCCCGTCTGGGCAGGGGTTTGTACAATGAGCAGTTCTTC.